The TCR beta chain described here comes from a study of control samples from healthy donors and cancer patients. Assay: immunoSEQ multiplex PCR; the TCRdb copy retains only in-frame clones and omits some. The repertoire consists of some 150,000 clones, with 75% to 95% occurring once and the leading ten covering more than 6.5%. The receptor's source is a man between 18 and 35 years old in good health. What was sequenced was blood.

The CDR3 bases are TGTGCCAGCAGTTTCTCCGGGAATTCACCCCTCCACTTT. This codes for CASSFSGNSPLHF. The V call is TRBV12-3 or TRBV12-4, the J call TRBJ1-6; D gene unclear. The CDR3 spans 13 residues. Trimming cost V 3 bases and J 7 bases, with 7 bases left between them.